This is a list of T cell receptor beta chains from one sample in a study of OX40 agonist ivuxolimab in advanced cancers. Data came from immunoSEQ multiplex PCR; TCRdb stores just in-frame clones and leaves some out. Here the sample spans tens of thousands of clones, less than 90% being singletons. This specimen was CD4+ or CD8+ T cells sorted from blood, taken in a trial of the OX40 agonist ivuxolimab. The receptor source for this set is an adult with an advanced solid tumor such as melanoma, head and neck, liver or kidney cancer. The CDR3 runs from the conserved cysteine through the conserved F or W. D genes are given only for firm matches. A clone size is listed for some rows: how often the clone was seen (once, few, many), or a class if it is expanded.

size: -; D: -; J: TRBJ2-7; V: TRBV29-1; length: 12; DNA: TGCAGCGTTGAAGGGGGGGGGCACGAGCAGTACTTC; CDR3: CSVEGGGHEQYF
size: -; D: -; J: TRBJ2-3; V: TRBV5-6; length: 16; DNA: TGTGCCAGCAGCTTGAAGGGACTGGGACTCACAGATACGCAGTATTTT; CDR3: CASSLKGLGLTDTQYF
size: -; D: -; J: TRBJ1-2; V: TRBV7-2; length: 14; DNA: TGTGCCAGCAGCTTAATTGTCCCCAAAAATGGCTACACCTTC; CDR3: CASSLIVPKNGYTF
size: -; D: -; J: TRBJ2-3; V: TRBV6-1; length: 17; DNA: TGTGCCAGCAGTGCCCGACACTGGACCCCTAGCACAGATACGCAGTATTTT; CDR3: CASSARHWTPSTDTQYF
size: -; D: -; J: TRBJ1-4; V: TRBV19; length: 15; DNA: TGTGCCAGTAGCAATCGGGTAGCAATAACGGAAAAACTGTTTTTT; CDR3: CASSNRVAITEKLFF
size: -; D: TRBD1; J: TRBJ1-2; V: TRBV5-4; length: 13; DNA: TGTGCCAGCAGCCTGGGACAGGGGGTAGGCTACACCTTC; CDR3: CASSLGQGVGYTF
size: -; D: -; J: TRBJ1-6; V: TRBV7-8; length: 14; DNA: TGTGCCAGCAGCTTCCTCAGGACGAATTCACCCCTCCACTTT; CDR3: CASSFLRTNSPLHF
size: -; D: -; J: TRBJ2-3; V: TRBV7-8; length: 14; DNA: TGTGCCAGCAGCTCCGGGACGAACACAGATACGCAGTATTTT; CDR3: CASSSGTNTDTQYF
size: few; D: -; J: TRBJ2-3; V: TRBV2; length: 16; DNA: TGTGCCAGCAGTGGGGGGGCCCTAGCTGGGGCAGATACGCAGTATTTT; CDR3: CASSGGALAGADTQYF
size: -; D: -; J: TRBJ2-5; V: TRBV9; length: 14; DNA: TGTGCCAGCAGCGTAGCAGGGCTACAAGAGACCCAGTACTTC; CDR3: CASSVAGLQETQYF
size: -; D: TRBD1; J: TRBJ1-1; V: TRBV19; length: 13; DNA: TGTGCCTCGACCCAGGACAGGGACACTGAAGCTTTCTTT; CDR3: CASTQDRDTEAFF
size: -; D: -; J: TRBJ2-1; V: TRBV4-1; length: 16; DNA: TGCGCCAGCAGCCCAGGAGTGCCAATCTTCTACAATGAGCAGTTCTTC; CDR3: CASSPGVPIFYNEQFF
size: -; D: TRBD2; J: TRBJ2-3; V: TRBV9; length: 16; DNA: TGTGCCAGCAGCGTAGCGGCTAGCGGGAGTCGAGATACGCAGTATTTT; CDR3: CASSVAASGSRDTQYF
size: -; D: TRBD1; J: TRBJ2-1; V: TRBV11-1; length: 16; DNA: TGTGCCAGCAGCCTGGACCGGGACAGTTACTACAATGAGCAGTTCTTC; CDR3: CASSLDRDSYYNEQFF
size: -; D: -; J: TRBJ2-2; V: TRBV7-2; length: 14; DNA: TGTGCCAGCAGCTTAGGTGGGGTAGCCGGGGAGCTGTTTTTT; CDR3: CASSLGGVAGELFF
size: -; D: -; J: TRBJ1-1; V: TRBV6-1; length: 14; DNA: TGTGCCAGCAGTGGAAGGACAGCGAACACTGAAGCTTTCTTT; CDR3: CASSGRTANTEAFF
size: -; D: -; J: TRBJ1-2; V: TRBV5-6; length: 13; DNA: TGTGCCAGCAGCCCTTTCTGGGGGTCTGGCTACACCTTC; CDR3: CASSPFWGSGYTF
size: -; D: -; J: TRBJ1-1; V: TRBV4-3; length: 17; DNA: TGCGCCAGCAGCCCCGGGGGGTCCCTTCCGCGAGAAATTGAAGCTTTCTTT; CDR3: CASSPGGSLPREIEAFF
size: -; D: TRBD1; J: TRBJ2-5; V: TRBV6-5; length: 15; DNA: TGTGCCAGCAGTTACTCGACAGGGGGCCGGGAGACCCAGTACTTC; CDR3: CASSYSTGGRETQYF
size: few; D: TRBD1; J: TRBJ1-6; V: TRBV12-5; length: 16; DNA: TGTGCTAGTGGTTTTAGCCTTCTCCGGGACAGGGTACTCCTCCACTTT; CDR3: CASGFSLLRDRVLLHF
size: -; D: TRBD1; J: TRBJ1-2; V: TRBV5-1; length: 16; DNA: TGCGCCAGCAGCCCCGGGACAGCGAGTAGGAACTATGGCTACACCTTC; CDR3: CASSPGTASRNYGYTF
size: -; D: -; J: TRBJ1-4; V: TRBV19; length: 13; DNA: TGTGCCAGTAGCTTGATGGGGGCTGAAAAACTGTTTTTT; CDR3: CASSLMGAEKLFF
size: -; D: TRBD2; J: TRBJ2-7; V: TRBV30; length: 11; DNA: TGTGCGGGAGGGCCGGCCTACGAGCAGTACTTC; CDR3: CAGGPAYEQYF
size: -; D: -; J: TRBJ2-5; V: TRBV7-2; length: 15; DNA: TGTGCCAGCAGCTTAAGAGGGTCTAACTGGGAGACCCAGTACTTC; CDR3: CASSLRGSNWETQYF
size: -; D: TRBD1; J: TRBJ1-5; V: TRBV4-1; length: 18; DNA: TGCGCCAGCAGCCAAGATGGATTAGGACAGGGTTTTACCCAGCCCCAGCATTTT; CDR3: CASSQDGLGQGFTQPQHF
size: -; D: TRBD2; J: TRBJ2-1; V: TRBV28; length: 16; DNA: TGTGCCAGCCTGGGAACGGGAGGGCCTGTAGGCAATGAGCAGTTCTTC; CDR3: CASLGTGGPVGNEQFF
size: -; D: -; J: TRBJ2-1; V: TRBV11-3; length: 11; DNA: TGTGCCAGCAGCCGAGGGGATGAGCAGTTCTTC; CDR3: CASSRGDEQFF
size: -; D: -; J: TRBJ1-2; V: TRBV28; length: 11; DNA: TGTGCCAGCAGGGTAAACTATGGCTACACCTTC; CDR3: CASRVNYGYTF
size: -; D: TRBD2; J: TRBJ2-1; V: TRBV7-2; length: 16; DNA: TGTGCCAGCAGCGCGACTAGCGGGAGTTTACACAATGAGCAGTTCTTC; CDR3: CASSATSGSLHNEQFF
size: few; D: -; J: TRBJ1-3; V: TRBV4-2; length: 19; DNA: TGTGCCAGCAGCCAAGAAAATTCCAGGCAGACACGCTCTGGAAACACCATATATTTT; CDR3: CASSQENSRQTRSGNTIYF
size: -; D: -; J: TRBJ1-2; V: TRBV10-3; length: 12; DNA: TGTGCCATCCAAGGTTCGGAGGGGGGCTACACCTTC; CDR3: CAIQGSEGGYTF
size: -; D: -; J: TRBJ1-1; V: TRBV7-2; length: 14; DNA: TGTGCCAGCAGACCAGCAGGGGTACGCACTGAAGCTTTCTTT; CDR3: CASRPAGVRTEAFF
size: -; D: TRBD2; J: TRBJ2-1; V: TRBV27; length: 18; DNA: TGTGCCAGCAGTCGATACCTAGCGGGAGCCCCTTCCTACAATGAGCAGTTCTTC; CDR3: CASSRYLAGAPSYNEQFF
size: -; D: TRBD1; J: TRBJ2-3; V: TRBV5-1; length: 14; DNA: TGCGCCAGCAGTAAGGGACAGGACACAGATACGCAGTATTTT; CDR3: CASSKGQDTDTQYF
size: -; D: -; J: TRBJ2-1; V: TRBV5-4; length: 16; DNA: TGTGCCAGCAGCTTGTCCCGAGGGCTAGCTTACAATGAGCAGTTCTTC; CDR3: CASSLSRGLAYNEQFF
size: -; D: -; J: TRBJ1-2; V: TRBV27; length: 15; DNA: TGTGCCAGCAGTTTGGGGGTGAGCGGGGGTGGTGGCTACACCTTC; CDR3: CASSLGVSGGGGYTF
size: -; D: -; J: TRBJ1-2; V: TRBV19; length: 12; DNA: TGTGCCAGTACCATCCGTGGGAGGGGCTACACCTTC; CDR3: CASTIRGRGYTF
size: -; D: TRBD2; J: TRBJ2-7; V: TRBV5-6; length: 17; DNA: TGTGCCAGCAGCCCTACCGTCGATAGCGGGGGCCCCCACGAGCAGTACTTC; CDR3: CASSPTVDSGGPHEQYF
size: -; D: -; J: TRBJ1-1; V: TRBV19; length: 15; DNA: TGTGCCAGTAGTATAGATCTAGGTGTAGGCACTGAAGCTTTCTTT; CDR3: CASSIDLGVGTEAFF
size: -; D: TRBD2; J: TRBJ2-2; V: TRBV5-4; length: 17; DNA: TGTGCCAGCAGCTCGGAGGGACTAGCGATGAACACCGGGGAGCTGTTTTTT; CDR3: CASSSEGLAMNTGELFF
size: -; D: TRBD1; J: TRBJ1-2; V: TRBV5-1; length: 14; DNA: TGCGCCAGCAGCTCCGGGACAGGGGACTATGGCTACACCTTC; CDR3: CASSSGTGDYGYTF
size: -; D: -; J: TRBJ1-1; V: TRBV7-2; length: 15; DNA: TGTGCCAGCAGCTTAAAAGGGGGGCGTTACACTGAAGCTTTCTTT; CDR3: CASSLKGGRYTEAFF
size: -; D: TRBD1; J: TRBJ2-7; V: TRBV4-2; length: 14; DNA: TGTGCCAGCAGCCAAGAGACAGGGAATGACGAGCAGTACTTC; CDR3: CASSQETGNDEQYF
size: -; D: -; J: TRBJ2-5; V: TRBV11-2; length: 14; DNA: TGTGCCAGCAGCTTATATAGCGCCCAAGAGACCCAGTACTTC; CDR3: CASSLYSAQETQYF
size: few; D: -; J: TRBJ1-2; V: TRBV2; length: 13; DNA: TGTGCCAGCAGTCTCCGGGACGGCCTTGGCTACACCTTC; CDR3: CASSLRDGLGYTF
size: once; D: TRBD1; J: TRBJ1-5; V: TRBV18; length: 16; DNA: TGTGCCAGCTCACCAAACGACAGGGGCCTGAATCAGCCCCAGCATTTT; CDR3: CASSPNDRGLNQPQHF
size: -; D: -; J: TRBJ2-3; V: TRBV7-2; length: 17; DNA: TGTGCCAGCAGCAGACACTTGGGGTCCGCTAGCACAGATACGCAGTATTTT; CDR3: CASSRHLGSASTDTQYF
size: -; D: -; J: TRBJ2-3; V: TRBV2; length: 14; DNA: TGTGCCAGCAGTGATAGGGCAGGGACAGATACGCAGTATTTT; CDR3: CASSDRAGTDTQYF
size: -; D: -; J: TRBJ2-2; V: TRBV18; length: 14; DNA: TGTGCCAGCTCACCACTTCGGGGCACCGGGGAGCTGTTTTTT; CDR3: CASSPLRGTGELFF
size: -; D: TRBD1; J: TRBJ1-3; V: TRBV7-2; length: 15; DNA: TGTGCCAGCAGCACCTGGACAGGCTCTGGAAACACCATATATTTT; CDR3: CASSTWTGSGNTIYF
size: -; D: -; J: TRBJ2-7; V: TRBV6-1; length: 13; DNA: TGTGCCAGCAGTCACACGACAATCTACGAGCAGTACTTC; CDR3: CASSHTTIYEQYF
size: once; D: -; J: TRBJ1-5; V: TRBV6-6; length: 15; DNA: TGTGCCAGCAGTTTTCAGGGCGGTGAGGGCCAGCCCCAGCATTTT; CDR3: CASSFQGGEGQPQHF
size: -; D: TRBD1; J: TRBJ1-2; V: TRBV7-3; length: 13; DNA: TGTGCCAGCAGCTTAACCGGGACAGGGACTTACACCTTC; CDR3: CASSLTGTGTYTF
size: -; D: -; J: TRBJ2-2; V: TRBV2; length: 14; DNA: TGTGCCAGCAGTGAAGCCCCAGGGACCGGGGAGCTGTTTTTT; CDR3: CASSEAPGTGELFF
size: -; D: -; J: TRBJ2-5; V: TRBV5-1; length: 16; DNA: TGCGCCAGCAGCTGGGGTGGAGGGGCCGGGAGAGAGACCCAGTACTTC; CDR3: CASSWGGGAGRETQYF
size: -; D: TRBD1; J: TRBJ1-1; V: TRBV6-5; length: 15; DNA: TGTGCCAGCAGTTACGCCGGACAGGGAAGAACTGAAGCTTTCTTT; CDR3: CASSYAGQGRTEAFF
size: -; D: -; J: TRBJ2-7; V: TRBV4-3; length: 15; DNA: TGCGCCAGCAGCCTGCTATTGACGGAGCTAACCGAGCAGTACTTC; CDR3: CASSLLLTELTEQYF
size: -; D: -; J: TRBJ1-2; V: TRBV6-1; length: 11; DNA: TGTGCCAGCAGTCCAAAGGTGGGCTACACCTTC; CDR3: CASSPKVGYTF